These T cell receptor beta chains were read from a single sample in a study of cytomegalovirus exposure and HLA in healthy donors. Generated by immunoSEQ multiplex PCR, the TCRdb table keeps only in-frame clones and is missing some. This sample has 55,000 to 65,000 clones, with about 96% found just once. The sample consisted of PBMCs. Source of these receptors: a young man in good health and CMV-seronegative. Each CDR3 is given with its conserved first and last residue. D genes are given only for firm matches. Size is stated for part of the rows, as once, few or many counts, or as a class when the clone is expanded.

>TRBJ2-7|TRBV27|NA|TRBD2
CASSLSGLAGGLYEQYF
TGTGCCAGCAGTTTATCGGGACTAGCGGGAGGTTTATACGAGCAGTACTTC
>TRBJ2-1|TRBV7-9|NA|NA
CASSRNGGPGEQFF
TGTGCCAGCAGCCGGAACGGGGGGCCGGGTGAGCAGTTCTTC
>TRBJ2-1|TRBV6-1|NA|NA
CASSEAIGSYNEQFF
TGTGCCAGCAGTGAAGCCATTGGCAGCTACAATGAGCAGTTCTTC
>TRBJ2-4|TRBV29-1|NA|TRBD2
CSVEAGGNIQYF
TGCAGCGTTGAAGCGGGGGGGAACATTCAGTACTTC
>TRBJ2-1|TRBV19|NA|TRBD2
CASSTAGGVLGNEQFF
TGTGCCAGTAGTACAGCGGGAGGTGTGTTGGGCAATGAGCAGTTCTTC
>TRBJ2-2|TRBV7-2|NA|NA
CASSRTNTGELFF
TGTGCCAGCAGCCGTACGAACACCGGGGAGCTGTTTTTT
>TRBJ1-5|TRBV6-1|NA|TRBD1
CASSETTGAYNQPQHF
TGTGCCAGCAGTGAAACGACAGGGGCCTATAATCAGCCCCAGCATTTT
>TRBJ1-1|TRBV9|NA|TRBD1
CASSAGGNTEAFF
TGTGCCAGCAGCGCAGGGGGAAACACTGAAGCTTTCTTT
>TRBJ2-2|TRBV30|once|NA
CAWEAGPGELFF
TGTGCCTGGGAGGCGGGTCCCGGGGAGCTGTTTTTT
>TRBJ2-7|TRBV2|NA|NA
CASRQGDEQYF
TGTGCCAGCAGACAGGGTGACGAGCAGTACTTC
>TRBJ2-1|TRBV6-1|NA|NA
CASSEQVSGYNEQFF
TGTGCCAGCAGTGAGCAGGTCTCCGGCTACAATGAGCAGTTCTTC
>TRBJ2-6|TRBV7-2|NA|NA
CASSLARPNGANVLTF
TGTGCCAGCAGCTTAGCGCGGCCTAACGGGGCCAACGTCCTGACTTTC
>TRBJ2-1|TRBV4-1|NA|TRBD2
CASSQLGLAYNEQFF
TGCGCCAGCAGCCAACTAGGACTAGCCTACAATGAGCAGTTCTTC
>TRBJ2-7|TRBV5-8|NA|NA
CASSLAFGNEQYF
TGTGCCAGCAGCTTGGCGTTCGGTAACGAGCAGTACTTC
>TRBJ2-3|TRBV6-1|NA|NA
CASRGTGGGLYF
TGTGCCAGCAGGGGGACTGGCGGAGGGTTGTATTTT
>TRBJ2-7|TRBV30|NA|NA
CALSESVSWEQYF
TGTGCCTTGTCGGAGTCGGTGAGTTGGGAGCAGTACTTC
>TRBJ2-2|TRBV18|NA|TRBD2
CASSRLAGDTGELFF
TGTGCCAGCTCCAGACTAGCGGGGGACACCGGGGAGCTGTTTTTT
>TRBJ1-1|TRBV7-9|NA|NA
CASSHQGMNTEAFF
TGTGCCAGCAGCCACCAGGGGATGAACACTGAAGCTTTCTTT
>TRBJ2-2|TRBV5-6|once|NA
CASSLVSAGAGELFF
TGTGCCAGCAGCTTGGTGTCAGCAGGGGCCGGGGAGCTGTTTTTT